This T cell receptor beta chain was profiled in a study of radiotherapy plus CTLA-4 blockade in lung cancer. Points from the study as a whole: An expansion of tumor-derived TCR clones occurred in blood after radiotherapy plus ipilimumab. Among reported predictors of response, early blood T cell clone dynamics with interferon-beta performed best.

A note on this clone: Its antigen remains unidentified.

CDR3 size: 15 residues. Between the trimmed V and J ends, which lost 0 bases and 6 bases, there was a span of 14 bases. CDR1 is LGHNA, CDR2 YNFKEQ, per germline. The study gave focal radiation plus ipilimumab CTLA-4 blockade to patients with chemo-refractory metastatic non-small-cell lung cancer. Profiling relied on immunoSEQ multiplex PCR, and the TCRdb table lists in-frame clones only, not all of them. This table holds 100,000 to 150,000 clones, about 90% found once. V is TRBV4-2 and J is TRBJ1-2, with D perhaps matching TRBD1 (6 bases). This TCR was recovered from a human donor with non-small cell lung cancer that progressed on radiotherapy plus ipilimumab. This specimen was peripheral blood, taken from a patient treated with radiotherapy plus ipilimumab. The CDR3 bases are TGTGCCAGCAGCCAAGACGGGTCCGGGGGCGATGGCTACACCTTC. Translated: CASSQDGSGGDGYTF.